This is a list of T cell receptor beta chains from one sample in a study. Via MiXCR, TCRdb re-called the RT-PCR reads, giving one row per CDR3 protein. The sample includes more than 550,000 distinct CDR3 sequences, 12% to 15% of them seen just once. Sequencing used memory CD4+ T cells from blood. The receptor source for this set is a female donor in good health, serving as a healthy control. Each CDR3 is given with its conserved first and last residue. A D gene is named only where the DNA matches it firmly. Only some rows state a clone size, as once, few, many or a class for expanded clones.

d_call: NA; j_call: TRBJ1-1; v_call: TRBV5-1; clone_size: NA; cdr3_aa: CASNLGANTEAFF; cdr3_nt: TGCGCCAGCAACTTGGGGGCTAACACTGAAGCTTTCTTT
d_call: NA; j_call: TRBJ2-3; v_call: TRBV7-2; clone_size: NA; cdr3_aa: CASSLDWRTDTQYF; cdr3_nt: TGTGCCAGCAGCCTCGATTGGAGAACAGATACGCAGTATTTT
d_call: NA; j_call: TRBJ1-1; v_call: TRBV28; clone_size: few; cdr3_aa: CASSNYGALNTEAFF; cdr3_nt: TGTGCCAGCAGTAATTACGGCGCCTTGAACACTGAAGCTTTCTTT
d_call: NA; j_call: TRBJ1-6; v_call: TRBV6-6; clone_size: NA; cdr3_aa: CASSSGGSGSPLHF; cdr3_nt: TGTGCCAGCAGTTCCGGGGGTAGCGGTTCACCCCTCCACTTT
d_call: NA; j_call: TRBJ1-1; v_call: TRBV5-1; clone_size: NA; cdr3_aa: CASSSTGSNLRLEAFF; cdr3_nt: TGCGCCAGCAGCTCAACAGGGTCGAACCTGCGACTTGAAGCTTTCTTT
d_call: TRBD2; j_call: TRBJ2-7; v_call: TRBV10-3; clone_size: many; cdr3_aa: CAITPKAGDSYEQYF; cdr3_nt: TGTGCCATCACCCCCAAGGCGGGAGACTCCTACGAGCAGTACTTC
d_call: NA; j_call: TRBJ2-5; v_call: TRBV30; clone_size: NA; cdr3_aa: CAWGTGKETQYF; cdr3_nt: TGTGCCTGGGGTACAGGGAAGGAGACCCAGTACTTC
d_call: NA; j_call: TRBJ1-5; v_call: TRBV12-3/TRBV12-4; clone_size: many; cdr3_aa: CASSFGSGNQPQHF; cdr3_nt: TGTGCCAGCAGTTTCGGCAGCGGCAATCAGCCCCAGCATTTT
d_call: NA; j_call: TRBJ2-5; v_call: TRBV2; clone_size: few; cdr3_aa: CASKADETQYF; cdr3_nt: TGTGCCAGCAAGGCAGACGAGACCCAGTACTTC
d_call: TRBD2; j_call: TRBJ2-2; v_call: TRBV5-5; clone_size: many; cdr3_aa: CASSRSLAENTGELFF; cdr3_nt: TGTGCCAGCAGCCGCTCGCTAGCGGAGAACACCGGGGAGCTGTTTTTT
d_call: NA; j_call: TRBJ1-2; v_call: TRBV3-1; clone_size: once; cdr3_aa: CASSQDNHSGGYTF; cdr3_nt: TGTGCCAGCAGCCAGGACAATCATTCGGGAGGCTACACCTTC
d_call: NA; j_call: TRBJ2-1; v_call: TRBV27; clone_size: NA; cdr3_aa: CASLNYNEQFF; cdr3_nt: TGTGCCAGCCTTAACTACAATGAGCAGTTCTTC
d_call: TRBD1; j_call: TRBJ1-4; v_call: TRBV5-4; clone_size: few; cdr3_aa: CASGLDRGQEKLFF; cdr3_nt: TGTGCCAGCGGCCTGGACAGGGGACAGGAAAAACTGTTTTTT
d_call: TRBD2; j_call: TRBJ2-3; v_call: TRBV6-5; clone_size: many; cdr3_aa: CASSYSSSGASTDTQYF; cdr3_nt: TGTGCCAGCAGTTACTCGTCTAGCGGAGCTAGCACAGATACGCAGTATTTT
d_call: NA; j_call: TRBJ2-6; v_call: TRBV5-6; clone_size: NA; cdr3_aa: CASSSTPSGANVLTF; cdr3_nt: TGTGCCAGCAGCTCTACACCCTCTGGGGCCAACGTCCTGACTTTC
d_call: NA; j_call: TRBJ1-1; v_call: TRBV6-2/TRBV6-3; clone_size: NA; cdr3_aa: CASSYSVVGLNTEAFF; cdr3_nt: TGTGCCAGCAGTTACTCGGTGGTGGGGTTGAACACTGAAGCTTTCTTT
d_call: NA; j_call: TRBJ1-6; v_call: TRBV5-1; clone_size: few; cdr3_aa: CASSLERGKMGFGYSPLHF; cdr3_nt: TGCGCCAGCAGCTTGGAACGAGGAAAGATGGGGTTTGGGTATTCACCCCTCCACTTT
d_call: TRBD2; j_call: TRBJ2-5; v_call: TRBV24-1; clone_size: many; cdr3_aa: CATSVAGGQETQYF; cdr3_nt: TGTGCCACCAGTGTCGCGGGAGGACAAGAGACCCAGTACTTC
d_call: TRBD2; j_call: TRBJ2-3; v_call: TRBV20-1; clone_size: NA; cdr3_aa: CSTLGMAGGDTQYF; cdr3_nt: TGCAGTACCCTAGGAATGGCGGGAGGGGATACGCAGTATTTT
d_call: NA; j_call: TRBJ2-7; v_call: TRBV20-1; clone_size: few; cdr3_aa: CSARPPRGGYEQYF; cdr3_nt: TGCAGTGCTAGACCCCCCAGGGGAGGTTACGAGCAGTACTTC
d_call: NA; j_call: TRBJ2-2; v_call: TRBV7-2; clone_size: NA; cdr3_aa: CASRHSNTGELFF; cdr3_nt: TGTGCCAGCAGGCACAGCAACACCGGGGAGCTGTTTTTT
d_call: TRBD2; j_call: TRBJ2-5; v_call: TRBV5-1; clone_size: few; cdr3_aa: CASSVTSGGTQYF; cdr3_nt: TGCGCCAGCAGCGTTACTAGCGGGGGGACCCAGTACTTC
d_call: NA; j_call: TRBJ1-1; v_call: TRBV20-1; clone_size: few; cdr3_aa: CSARRGQGMTEAFF; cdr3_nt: TGCAGTGCTAGACGCGGTCAGGGGATGACTGAAGCTTTCTTT
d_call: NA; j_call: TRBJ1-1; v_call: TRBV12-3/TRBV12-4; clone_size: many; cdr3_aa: CASSRDENTEAFF; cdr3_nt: TGTGCCAGCAGTAGGGACGAGAACACTGAAGCTTTCTTT
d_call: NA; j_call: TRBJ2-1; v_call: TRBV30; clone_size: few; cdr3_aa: CAHTGSSYNEQFF; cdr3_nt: TGTGCCCACACAGGGAGTTCCTACAATGAGCAGTTCTTC
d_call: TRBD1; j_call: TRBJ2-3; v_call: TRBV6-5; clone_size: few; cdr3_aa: CASSNLGQSRTDTQYF; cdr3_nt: TGTGCCAGCAGTAACCTGGGACAGTCGAGGACAGATACGCAGTATTTT
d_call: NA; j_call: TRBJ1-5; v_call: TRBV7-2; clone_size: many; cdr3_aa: CASSLFSQPQHF; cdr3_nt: TGTGCCAGCAGCTTATTCAGTCAGCCCCAGCATTTT
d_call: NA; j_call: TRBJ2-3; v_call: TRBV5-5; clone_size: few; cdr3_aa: CASSPLQGTSTDTQYF; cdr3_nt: TGTGCCAGCAGCCCACTCCAGGGGACTAGCACAGATACGCAGTATTTT
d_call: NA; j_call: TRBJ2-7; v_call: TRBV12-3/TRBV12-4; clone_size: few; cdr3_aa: CASRSETGYEQYF; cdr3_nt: TGTGCCAGCAGATCCGAGACAGGTTACGAGCAGTACTTC
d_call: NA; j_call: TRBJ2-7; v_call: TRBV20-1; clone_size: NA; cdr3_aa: CSAIPTDGLYEQYF; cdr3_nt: TGCAGTGCTATTCCGACGGACGGTCTCTACGAGCAGTACTTC
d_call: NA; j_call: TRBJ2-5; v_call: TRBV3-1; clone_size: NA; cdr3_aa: CASSQGAPDQYF; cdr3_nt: TGTGCCAGCAGCCAGGGGGCTCCGGACCAGTACTTC
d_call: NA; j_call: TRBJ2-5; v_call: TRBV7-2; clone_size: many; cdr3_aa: CASSRGDRRETQYF; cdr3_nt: TGTGCCAGCAGCCGCGGGGACAGAAGAGAGACCCAGTACTTC
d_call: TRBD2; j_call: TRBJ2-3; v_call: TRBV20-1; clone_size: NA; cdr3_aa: CSASFGRREVTDTQYF; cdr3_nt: TGCAGTGCATCATTCGGTCGGCGGGAGGTAACAGATACGCAGTATTTT
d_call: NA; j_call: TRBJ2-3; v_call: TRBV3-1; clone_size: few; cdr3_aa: CASSRDLNTDTQYF; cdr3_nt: TGTGCCAGCAGCCGGGACCTGAACACAGATACGCAGTATTTT